This record concerns one TCR beta chain sequence. Sequenced by immunoSEQ multiplex PCR; TCRdb stores in-frame clones only, minus some. Of tens of thousands of clones in the sample, 70% to 90% are singletons; the top ten hold around 3.5%. This sample was included in a study of blood T cell repertoires in COVID-19. Study background: The analysed material was cDNA or gDNA that came from T cells, B-cell-depleted T cells, or PBMCs.

This TCR came from a human donor in a cohort sampled during active COVID-19. Sequencing was done on a sample of peripheral blood.

The CDR3 coding sequence is TGTGCCAGCAGCCAAGATCTGACTAGCAGACCAGATACGCAGTATTTT. Translation: CASSQDLTSRPDTQYF. The V call is TRBV3-1 (or the pseudogene TRBV3-2), the J call TRBJ2-3; 7 bases match TRBD2. CDR1 is LGHDT and CDR2 is YNNKEL in the germline V gene (reference sequence). Trimming removed 0 bases from V and 4 bases from J; junction bases left unmatched: 7. This CDR3 has 16 amino acids.